The 21 T cell receptor beta chains given below trace back to one sample, sequenced in a study of neurological immune-mediated disorders. MiXCR was run by TCRdb on the 5' RACE reads, yielding one entry per CDR3 protein. Of some 70,000 distinct CDR3 sequences detected, under 5% appear once; the ten largest clones hold 6.5% to 7.5%. Specimen: PBMCs. These receptor sequences come from a man in his thirties or forties with multiple sclerosis.

This clonotype was counted a few times. One junction end does not reproduce the germline sequence, and a read error may be involved. The V call is TRBV20-1, the J call TRBJ1-5; D is ambiguous. This CDR3 is 12 amino acids long. Per the germline V gene, CDR1 is DFQATT and CDR2 is SNEGSKA (reference sequence). The CDR3 protein is CSASGGNQPQNF. The CDR3 DNA reads TGCAGTGCTAGTGGCGGCAATCAGCCCCAGAATTTT.

This clonotype was counted many times. V is TRBV5-1 and J is TRBJ1-6; D possibly corresponds to TRBD1 (5 bases). Germline V gene data show CDR1 as SGHRS and CDR2 as YFSETQ. The V and J ends lost 6 bases and 5 bases respectively, with 15 bases between them. The CDR3 spans 15 residues. Written as DNA, the CDR3 is TGCGCCAGCACCCTCGGGGGTGGGGATAATTCACCCCTCCACTTT. It yields the protein CASTLGGGDNSPLHF.

The CDR3 reads CASSIGGKPPGYTF. The CDR3 region has the DNA TGTGCCAGTAGTATTGGAGGGAAGCCCCCTGGCTACACCTTC. The chain has TRBV19 and TRBJ1-2; D remains unclear. The CDR3 covers 14 residues. Trimming took 3 bases from V and 7 from J, leaving 15 bases between them. Germline lookup yields CDR1 LNHDA and CDR2 SQIVND (reference sequence). Based on the CDR3 plus reference TRBV19 and TRBJ1-2, the full variable domain is DGGITQSPKYLFRKEGQNVTLSCEQNLNHDAMYWYRQDPGQGLRLIYYSQIVNDFQKGDIAEGYSVSREKKESFPLTVTSAQKNPTAFYLCASSIGGKPPGYTFGSGTRLTVV.

This clonotype showed up many times. The V gene is TRBV11-1, the J gene TRBJ2-2; 13 nucleotides agree with TRBD2. Germline loops: CDR1 SGHAT, CDR2 FQDESV (reference sequence). The CDR3 has 18 amino acids. J was trimmed by 5 bases and V by 5 bases; bases with no gene match: 11. CDR3 sequence reads: CASSQLAGGRMRTGELFF. Here the CDR3 DNA reads TGTGCCAGCAGCCAACTAGCGGGGGGGCGAATGAGGACCGGGGAGCTGTTTTTT.

This clonotype turned up a few times. The chain carries TRBV21-1 and TRBJ2-7; TRBD1 is the table's D call and was not checked against the DNA. TRBV21-1 is a pseudogene locus. The CDR3 is made up of 16 amino acids. The chain's CDR3 is CASSNTPNRGMDEQYF. The CDR3 bases are TGTGCCAGCAGCAATACCCCAAACAGGGGTATGGACGAGCAGTACTTC.

This clonotype was seen a few times. No conserved phenylalanine or tryptophan is present at the end of the CDR3, so a read error is the likely explanation. The chain carries TRBV10-2 and TRBJ1-2, with TRBD1 matching 7 bases. The CDR3 extends over 13 amino acids. The V segment lost 5 bases and the J segment 2 bases; nucleotides outside the gene matches: 2. Germline V gives CDR1 WSHSY, CDR2 SAAADI. CDR3 in amino acids: CASSPQGNYGYTN. CDR3 DNA sequence: TGCGCCAGCAGTCCACAGGGGAACTATGGCTACACCAAC.

The table lists this clonotype with many counts. This chain connects TRBV25-1 to TRBJ2-5; no reliable D call. The germline V and J ends were trimmed by 3 bases and 7 bases, with 9 bases remaining between them. The CDR3 runs 12 residues. Germline CDR1 MGHDK, CDR2 SYGVNS. The CDR3 protein is CASSEGWGTQYF. CDR3 DNA sequence: TGTGCCAGCAGTGAGGGTTGGGGGACCCAGTACTTC.

This clonotype was seen only a few times. This chain connects TRBV9 to TRBJ1-2; D not resolved. Germline-derived CDR1 and CDR2 are SGDLS and YYNGEE. This CDR3 is built from 13 residues. Trimming cost V 1 base and J 8 bases, with 12 bases left between them. The chain's CDR3 is CASSVSEYGGYTF. The CDR3 region has the DNA TGTGCCAGCAGCGTATCGGAGTACGGAGGCTACACCTTC.

There are a few counts of this clonotype. The rearrangement joins TRBV5-1 to TRBJ2-7; 8 bases agree with TRBD1. From germline, CDR1 is SGHRS and CDR2 YFSETQ. The CDR3 covers 14 residues. Trimming removed 4 bases from V and 3 bases from J; junction bases left unmatched: 6. CDR3 sequence (DNA): TGCGCCAGCAGCCCGGGACAGGAGGACTACGAGCAGTACTTC. Protein: CASSPGQEDYEQYF.

Many counts were recorded for this clonotype. This chain connects TRBV4-1 to TRBJ1-2; tentative D call: TRBD1 (6 bases). Germline assignment: CDR1 MGHRA and CDR2 YSYEKL. The V end was cut by 3 bases, the J end by 6 bases, with 14 bases between. CDR3 length: 14 residues. The CDR3, as DNA: TGCGCCAGCAGCCAGGTCAGGGGCGACGATGGCTACACCTTC. It is translated as CASSQVRGDDGYTF.

The chain is built from TRBV7-9 and TRBJ1-5; 8 bases agree with TRBD1. The CDR3 runs to 17 residues. Germline V CDR1 and CDR2: SEHNR, FQNEAQ (reference sequence). J gave up 3 bases and V 1 base, and 8 bases lay outside the gene matches. As DNA, the CDR3 is TGTGCCAGCAGCTTAGAAGGATGGACAGGGAACAATCAGCCCCAGCATTTT. Its translation is CASSLEGWTGNNQPQHF.

V and J are TRBV20-1 and TRBJ2-2, with D possibly being TRBD1 or TRBD2 (5 bases each). The CDR3 contains 14 residues. Germline CDR1 reads DFQATT; CDR2 reads SNEGSKA (reference sequence). Trimming left V 6 bases short and J 2 bases short, with 13 bases between. The CDR3 region has the DNA TGCAGTGCCACGAAGAGGGGTAACACCGGGGAGCTGTTTTTT. Translation: CSATKRGNTGELFF.

V gene TRBV5-1 combines with J gene TRBJ2-1, with TRBD2 matching 10 bases. Unmatched junction bases numbered 11, after V lost 0 bases and J lost 8 bases. The CDR3 runs 17 residues. Germline values: CDR1 SGHRS, CDR2 YFSETQ. The CDR3 loop reads CASSLGLAGAVSYEQFF. CDR3 bases: TGCGCCAGCAGCTTGGGCCTAGCGGGGGCGGTGAGTTATGAGCAGTTCTTC.

There are many counts of this clonotype. The chain couples TRBV20-1 to TRBJ2-7; D may match TRBD1 or TRBD2 (5 bases each). Between the trimmed V and J ends, which lost 0 bases and 3 bases, there was a span of 18 bases. Germline V lookup: CDR1 DFQATT, CDR2 SNEGSKA (reference sequence). This CDR3 contains 16 residues. The CDR3 sequence: CSARDSRDPGVYEQYF. For the CDR3, the DNA is TGCAGTGCTAGAGATTCCCGGGACCCCGGGGTCTACGAGCAGTACTTC.

As to this clonotype: A much larger clone lies a single base off, so this may be a read error. The V and J genes are TRBV5-1 and TRBJ2-2, with D possibly being TRBD1 (6 bases). Germline V gene data show CDR1 as SGHRS and CDR2 as YFSETQ. CDR3 length: 15 residues. In DNA, the CDR3 is TGCGCCAGCAGCTTGGATACAGGGAACACCCGGGAGCTGTTTTTT. Translation gives CASSLDTGNTRELFF.

The table lists this clonotype with a few counts. The chain joins TRBV7-6 to TRBJ2-1; 7 bases align to TRBD2. This CDR3 is 13 amino acids long. Germline V gene lookup returns CDR1 SGHVS and CDR2 FNYEAQ. J gave up 9 bases and V 2 bases, and 4 bases lay outside the gene matches. CDR3 in amino acids: CASSLWGGGEQFF. The CDR3 bases are TGTGCCAGCAGCTTATGGGGGGGGGGTGAGCAGTTCTTC. Filled out from reference TRBV7-6 and TRBJ2-1, the complete variable domain reads GAGVSQSPRYKVTKRGQDVALRCDPISGHVSLYWYRQALGQGPEFLTYFNYEAQQDKSGLPNDRFSAERPEGSISTLTIQRTEQRDSAMYRCASSLWGGGEQFFGPGTRLTVL.

This clonotype was found a few times. A read error may account for a junction end that differs from germline. V gene TRBV10-2 combines with J gene TRBJ1-6; D may be TRBD1 (6 bases). The germline CDR1 and CDR2 sequences are WSHSY and SAAADI. The CDR3 sequence is 16 residues long. The CDR3 loop reads CASSEGGLSYNSPLNF. The DNA for the CDR3 is TGCGCCAGCAGTGAAGGGGGTTTGTCCTATAATTCACCCCTCAACTTT.

The chain has TRBV7-9 and TRBJ1-1, with D unresolved. The V gene's germline CDR1 is SEHNR and CDR2 FQNEAQ (reference sequence). Trimming left V 5 bases short and J 3 bases short, with 13 bases between. CDR3 length equals 14 residues. DNA of the CDR3: TGTGCCAGCAGCCACCCTGACAAGGACACTGAAGCTTTCTTT. This encodes CASSHPDKDTEAFF.

This clonotype was recorded many times. V and J are TRBV14 and TRBJ2-1; D possibly corresponds to TRBD1 (6 bases). With 1 base removed from V and 7 bases from J, the gap between germline ends came to 14 bases. This CDR3 has 15 amino acids. The germline CDR1 and CDR2 sequences are SGHDN and FVKESK. The CDR3 loop is CASSQARTVLNEQFF. The CDR3 DNA sequence: TGTGCCAGCAGCCAAGCCCGGACAGTTTTAAATGAGCAGTTCTTC.

This clonotype was counted at least ten times. This chain connects TRBV25-1 to TRBJ1-2; no definite D call. From germline, CDR1 is MGHDK and CDR2 SYGVNS. This CDR3 is built from 15 residues. V was shortened by 0 bases and J by 9 bases, with 17 bases between the two germline ends. Here the CDR3 reads CASSEYHDVVLSYTF. The CDR3 DNA reads as TGTGCCAGCAGTGAATATCACGACGTGGTTCTTAGCTACACCTTC.

Note on this clonotype: The junction does not match germline at one end; this may be a read error. The chain couples TRBV12-5 to TRBJ1-6; D perhaps matches TRBD1 (5 bases). The CDR3 contains 19 residues. Looked up from germline, CDR1 is LGHNT and CDR2 is FRNRAP. The DNA of the CDR3 is TGTGCTAGTGGTTTGGTACTTTCCAGGGAGTTTACCTATAATTCACCCCTCAACTTT. Its translation is CASGLVLSREFTYNSPLNF.